This is a list of T cell receptor beta chains from one sample in a study of blood T cell repertoires in COVID-19. Repertoires were generated with immunoSEQ multiplex PCR, while TCRdb's copy carries only in-frame clones and drops some. The table lists over 250,000 clones, 70% to 90% of them singletons. Specimen: peripheral blood. The origin of the receptors is a woman in her forties who had recovered from COVID-19. The CDR3 runs from the conserved cysteine through the conserved F or W. A D gene is named only where the DNA matches it firmly. The listing skips clone size in some rows; elsewhere it reads once, few, many or a size class.

clone size	D gene	V gene	J gene	CDR3 DNA	CDR3 protein
.	TRBD2	TRBV27	TRBJ2-1	TGTGCCAGCAGTCCGGGACTAGCGGGGCGCGGGGAGCAGTTCTTC	CASSPGLAGRGEQFF
.	TRBD1	TRBV18	TRBJ2-7	TGTGCCAGCTCACCCGCCGGGACAGGGAAGCAGTACTTC	CASSPAGTGKQYF
.	TRBD2	TRBV7-9	TRBJ2-1	TGTGCCAGCAGCTTAGGGGCGGGGGGCCCCTACAATGAGCAGTTCTTC	CASSLGAGGPYNEQFF
.	.	TRBV2	TRBJ2-7	TGTGCCAGCAAGGGCAGGGGTTTGATGTACGAGCAGTACTTC	CASKGRGLMYEQYF
.	TRBD2	TRBV7-9	TRBJ2-7	TGTGCCAGCAGCACCCGGGTAGCGGGAGTGAGATACGAGCAGTACTTC	CASSTRVAGVRYEQYF
.	TRBD2	TRBV5-6	TRBJ2-5	TGTGCCAGCAGCCGGGGGGGTAGTCGGCAAGAGACCCAGTACTTC	CASSRGGSRQETQYF
.	.	TRBV15	TRBJ2-5	TGTGCCACCGGGGGGTACCTCCAAGAGACCCAGTACTTC	CATGGYLQETQYF
.	TRBD1	TRBV10-3	TRBJ1-1	TGTGCCATCAGGCTGACAGGGCAGAACACTGAAGCTTTCTTT	CAIRLTGQNTEAFF
.	.	TRBV15	TRBJ2-5	TGTGCCACCAGCAGAGATGGGACTCGGGAGACCCAGTACTTC	CATSRDGTRETQYF
few	.	TRBV30	TRBJ1-5	TGTGCCTGGACCCCCGGTACAGGGAATCAGCCCCAGCATTTT	CAWTPGTGNQPQHF
.	.	TRBV7-2	TRBJ2-7	TGTGCCAGCAGCCCCCGGGTCTCCCCCTACGAGCAGTACTTC	CASSPRVSPYEQYF
.	TRBD1	TRBV14	TRBJ1-6	TGTGCCAGCAGCCAGACAGGGTATTCACCCCTCCACTTT	CASSQTGYSPLHF
.	.	TRBV4-3	TRBJ1-3	TGCGCCAGCAGCCAAGATCTTGGGTCCAGGGCGAACGGAAACACCATATATTTT	CASSQDLGSRANGNTIYF
.	TRBD1	TRBV29-1	TRBJ2-3	TGCAGCGTTGAAGATTGGGCAGGGGGCAAGACAGATACGCAGTATTTT	CSVEDWAGGKTDTQYF
.	TRBD1	TRBV7-2	TRBJ1-2	TGTGCCAGCAGCTTAGACCCCGGACAGGGATACGGCTACACCTTC	CASSLDPGQGYGYTF
once	TRBD2	TRBV7-9	TRBJ2-2	TGTGCCAGCAGCTTAGTGGTGGCTAGCGGGAGAGGCGACACCGGGGAGCTGTTTTTT	CASSLVVASGRGDTGELFF
many	TRBD1	TRBV6-5	TRBJ1-2	TGTGCCAGCAGTACCCTGGACAGGGGCGTGAATGGCTACACCTTC	CASSTLDRGVNGYTF
.	TRBD2	TRBV6-5	TRBJ2-1	TGTGCCAGCAGTACCCGGACTAGCGGGCTCAATGAGCAGTTCTTC	CASSTRTSGLNEQFF
.	TRBD2	TRBV15	TRBJ2-7	TGTGCCACCAGAGGGCGCGGGAGTGACGAGCAGTACTTC	CATRGRGSDEQYF
.	.	TRBV24-1	TRBJ2-1	TGTGCCACCAGTGAATTGGGCGGGATCTACAATGAGCAGTTCTTC	CATSELGGIYNEQFF
.	TRBD2	TRBV9	TRBJ2-1	TGTGCCAGCAGCGCCGTAGCGGGGGCTGAGCAGTTCTTC	CASSAVAGAEQFF
.	TRBD1	TRBV20-1	TRBJ1-1	TGCAGAGGGGACAGGGGACCTGAAGCTTTCTTT	CRGDRGPEAFF
.	TRBD2	TRBV11-2	TRBJ2-5	TGTGCCAGCAGCTTAGGGGCGGTAGCGGGAGTGGGGGAGACCCAGTACTTC	CASSLGAVAGVGETQYF
once	TRBD1	TRBV4-2	TRBJ1-3	TGTGCCAGCAGCCAGGGACAGAGAAGTTCCTCTGGAAACACCATATATTTT	CASSQGQRSSSGNTIYF
.	.	TRBV3-1/TRBV3-2	TRBJ1-6	TGTGCCAGCAGCCCCGGACAGTCCGATTCACCCCTCCACTTT	CASSPGQSDSPLHF
.	.	TRBV28	TRBJ1-6	TGTGCCAGCAGATCACAGACAAATAATTCACCCCTCCACTTT	CASRSQTNNSPLHF
.	.	TRBV7-2	TRBJ2-3	TGTGCCAGCAGCTTAAGACAGACTAGCACAGATACGCAGTATTTT	CASSLRQTSTDTQYF
.	.	TRBV7-9	TRBJ2-6	TGTGCCAGCAGCTTAGCGGCCTCTGGGGCCAACGTCCTGACTTTC	CASSLAASGANVLTF
.	.	TRBV3-1/TRBV3-2	TRBJ1-1	TGTGCCACCCGAGGGGGTGCCGAAGCTTTCTTT	CATRGGAEAFF
.	.	TRBV30	TRBJ1-4	TGTGCCTGGAGTGGACAGGTCCGGGGGGGAAAACTGTTTTTT	CAWSGQVRGGKLFF
.	TRBD2	TRBV30	TRBJ2-5	TGTGCCTGGAGGGGCGGGAGAGCCACCCAAGAGACCCAGTACTTC	CAWRGGRATQETQYF
.	TRBD2	TRBV6-5	TRBJ2-5	TGTGCCAGCAGTACCGGACTAGCGGGCGAAGAGACCCAGTACTTC	CASSTGLAGEETQYF
.	.	TRBV12-3/TRBV12-4	TRBJ2-3	TGTGCCAGCAGTCCCACCCGACTAGGACAAAAGTATTTT	CASSPTRLGQKYF
.	TRBD1	TRBV4-1	TRBJ1-1	TGCGCCAGCAGCCGAGGACAGGACCTGACTGAAGCTTTCTTT	CASSRGQDLTEAFF
.	.	TRBV19	TRBJ2-7	TGTGCCAGTAGTATCGGGGGGCACCCCGGGAGAGAGCAGTACTTC	CASSIGGHPGREQYF
.	TRBD2	TRBV7-9	TRBJ2-1	TGTGCCAGCAGCTTAAGGTTCGAGGCGGGAGTGTGTCCGTGCAATGAGCAGTTCTTC	CASSLRFEAGVCPCNEQFF
few	.	TRBV12-3/TRBV12-4	TRBJ1-1	TGTGCCAGCAGTTTCCATACTGAAGCTTTCTTT	CASSFHTEAFF
.	.	TRBV5-6	TRBJ1-2	TGTGCCAGCAGCTTGTGGGGCGGCACGGGCTATGGCTACACCTTC	CASSLWGGTGYGYTF
.	TRBD1	TRBV7-2	TRBJ1-2	TGTGCCAGCAGCCCGGACAGGGTAGGCGGCTACACCTTC	CASSPDRVGGYTF
.	TRBD1	TRBV6-1	TRBJ1-2	TGTGCCAGCAGTGACCCTACAGGGGTCCCTGGCCGCTATGGCTACACCTTC	CASSDPTGVPGRYGYTF
.	.	TRBV25-1	TRBJ1-4	TGTGCCAGCAGTCACGGGGGGGCGCGGGAAAAACTGTTTTTT	CASSHGGAREKLFF
.	TRBD2	TRBV7-2	TRBJ2-7	TGTGCCAGCAGCCCCCTGGGGCTAGCGGGCGAGCAGTACTTC	CASSPLGLAGEQYF
few	.	TRBV19	TRBJ2-3	TGTGCCAGTAGTATAGGTGATAGCCACCGCACAGATACGCAGTATTTT	CASSIGDSHRTDTQYF
.	.	TRBV4-3	TRBJ2-5	TGCGCCAGCAGCCAAGACCCCCGGGAACCGCCCCACTTC	CASSQDPREPPHF
.	TRBD1	TRBV6-5	TRBJ1-2	TGTGCCAGCACTGGGACAGATTATGGCTACACCTTC	CASTGTDYGYTF
few	TRBD1	TRBV9	TRBJ1-6	TGTGCCAGCAGCCCTGGGGGACAGGGGAATTCACCCCTCCACTTT	CASSPGGQGNSPLHF
.	TRBD1	TRBV9	TRBJ1-6	TGTGCCAGCCGCGGGGGACAGGGGACTAATTCACCCCTCCACTTT	CASRGGQGTNSPLHF
.	.	TRBV15	TRBJ2-4	TGTGCCACCAGCAGAGACCCTCGGACTTCCAAAAACATTCAGTACTTC	CATSRDPRTSKNIQYF